These T cell receptor beta chains were read from a single sample in a study of cytomegalovirus exposure and HLA in healthy donors. Using immunoSEQ multiplex PCR, the repertoire was profiled, and TCRdb retains in-frame clones only, with some absent. The data show 200,000 to 250,000 clones, roughly 85% seen once. The sequenced material came from PBMCs. The source of these receptors is a man younger than 35 in good health and CMV-seronegative. Both conserved end residues are part of each CDR3. The order of the fields is J gene, V gene, clone size, D gene, CDR3 DNA, CDR3 protein. The D gene is left open where the match is weak. Not every row has a clone size; where given, it reads once, few, many or a size class.

J: TRBJ2-3
V: TRBV4-2
size: NA
D: TRBD2
DNA: TGTGCCAGCAGCCAAGGCGTAGCGGGAGTTGATACGCAGTATTTT
CDR3: CASSQGVAGVDTQYF

J: TRBJ2-6
V: TRBV6-1
size: NA
D: TRBD2
DNA: TGTGCCAGCAGTGGCCGACTAGCGGGCGTCTCTGGGGCCAACGTCCTGACTTTC
CDR3: CASSGRLAGVSGANVLTF

J: TRBJ2-1
V: TRBV12-5
size: NA
D: NA
DNA: TGTGCTAGTGGTTTCTCCTCAGGCAGGCAACACAATGAGCAGTTCTTC
CDR3: CASGFSSGRQHNEQFF

J: TRBJ2-7
V: TRBV6-4
size: NA
D: TRBD1
DNA: TGTGCCAGCAGTGAGAATCCAGGGGGTTCATACGAGCAGTACTTC
CDR3: CASSENPGGSYEQYF

J: TRBJ1-1
V: TRBV5-1
size: NA
D: NA
DNA: TGCGCCAGCAGCTTGGTAAGGAAAGGGGACACTGAAGCTTTCTTT
CDR3: CASSLVRKGDTEAFF

J: TRBJ1-1
V: TRBV19
size: NA
D: TRBD1
DNA: TGTGCCAGTACCCTGAGGACAGGGTACCTGAACACTGAAGCTTTCTTT
CDR3: CASTLRTGYLNTEAFF

J: TRBJ1-1
V: TRBV5-4
size: once
D: TRBD1
DNA: TGTGCCAGCACCCCCCCGGACAGGGGACCTGAAGCTTTCTTT
CDR3: CASTPPDRGPEAFF

J: TRBJ2-2
V: TRBV5-8
size: NA
D: TRBD1
DNA: TGTGCCAGCAGCCCCGCGGACAGGGCCACCGGGGAGCTGTTTTTT
CDR3: CASSPADRATGELFF

J: TRBJ2-4
V: TRBV7-3
size: NA
D: TRBD1
DNA: TGTGCCAGCAGCTCGTCCGGGACAGGGGGGACCAACATTCAGTACTTC
CDR3: CASSSSGTGGTNIQYF

J: TRBJ1-5
V: TRBV19
size: once
D: NA
DNA: TGTGCCAGTAGAAGGTCGGGGGATCAGCCCCAGCATTTT
CDR3: CASRRSGDQPQHF

J: TRBJ2-2
V: TRBV11-2
size: NA
D: TRBD2
DNA: TGTGCCAGCGGACTAGTTTCATCTATCAGCGGGGAGCTGTTTTTT
CDR3: CASGLVSSISGELFF

J: TRBJ2-5
V: TRBV28
size: few
D: NA
DNA: TGTGCCAGCCGAGGGGAGACCCAGTACTTC
CDR3: CASRGETQYF